The 21 T cell receptor beta chains reported below all come from one sample, sequenced in a study of T cell repertoires in cytomegalovirus infection. These TCRs' antigens remain unknown. MiXCR, run by TCRdb on the reads, gives a single entry per CDR3 protein. The sample records about 770,000 distinct CDR3 sequences, roughly 28% being singletons. The input for sequencing was cultured CD8+ T cells from PBMCs, taken from culture after CMV antigen stimulation. The receptors stem from a human donor in good health (CMV status not recorded). Some clones in this sample may be carry-over from other donors' samples.

V gene TRBV9 combines with J gene TRBJ2-1; D may be TRBD1 (6 bases). Germline V gene lookup returns CDR1 SGDLS and CDR2 YYNGEE. The CDR3 has 15 residues. V was trimmed by 0 bases and J by 3 bases, leaving 10 bases between them. This chain's CDR3 is CASSVGAGDYNEQFF. The CDR3 region has the DNA TGTGCCAGCAGCGTAGGGGCAGGGGACTACAATGAGCAGTTCTTC. Using reference TRBV9 and TRBJ2-1 for the parts outside the CDR3, the full variable domain is DSGVTQTPKHLITATGQRVTLRCSPRSGDLSVYWYQQSLDQGLQFLIQYYNGEERAKGNILERFSAQQFPDLHSELNLSSLELGDSALYFCASSVGAGDYNEQFFGPGTRLTVL.

This clonotype was seen more than once but under ten times. This chain connects TRBV27 to TRBJ2-3; 9 positions match TRBD2. CDR3 size: 17 residues. The trim removed 7 bases at V and 3 bases at J, leaving 14 bases unmatched. Germline V gene sequence: CDR1 MNHEY, CDR2 SMNVEV (reference sequence). The CDR3: CASIPRSGTSRTDTQYF. CDR3 DNA sequence: TGTGCCAGCATCCCTCGGTCGGGGACTAGCAGGACAGATACGCAGTATTTT.

The chain carries TRBV27 and TRBJ2-7, with D possibly being TRBD2 (7 bases). The germline V gene encodes CDR1 MNHEY and CDR2 SMNVEV (reference sequence). V lost 4 bases, J lost 0 bases, and 13 bases lay in between. This CDR3 region has 15 residues. CDR3 sequence reads: CASSSLRGASYEQYV. The CDR3 DNA reads as TGTGCCAGCAGTTCTCTACGGGGGGCCTCCTACGAGCAGTACGTC.

The chain carries TRBV5-5 and TRBJ1-1, with no clear D. Germline-derived CDR1 and CDR2 are SGHKS and YYEKEE (reference sequence). V was trimmed by 4 bases and J by 1 base, leaving 11 bases between them. The CDR3 runs 14 residues. In nucleotides, the CDR3 is TGTGCCAGCAGCATGTGGCTGGGGAACACTGAAGCTTTCTTT. Its translation: CASSMWLGNTEAFF.

This chain links TRBV27 with TRBJ2-1; D perhaps matches TRBD2 (6 bases). Germline V gene lookup returns CDR1 MNHEY and CDR2 SMNVEV (reference sequence). This CDR3 contains 13 residues. The V gene lost 5 bases and the J gene lost 9 bases, with 14 bases spanning the gap. The CDR3 DNA is TGTGCCAGCAGTGCCCGACGGCGGGGTGAGCAGTTCTTC. It codes for CASSARRRGEQFF.

The chain has TRBV2 and TRBJ1-1, with D unclear. Trimming took off 7 bases at V and 4 bases at J, with 13 bases between the two ends. The CDR3 spans 13 residues. Germline V lookup: CDR1 SNHLY, CDR2 FYNNEI. DNA of the CDR3: TGTGCCAGCACCGGGATGCATATCACTGAAGCTTTCTTT. Translating it yields CASTGMHITEAFF.

Many counts were recorded for this clonotype. The rearrangement joins TRBV6-1 to TRBJ2-2; D not resolved. The germline gives CDR1 MNHNS, CDR2 SASEGT. V lost 6 bases and J lost 1, with 6 bases in between. This CDR3 has 13 residues. CDR3 sequence: CASSSENTGELFF. DNA of the CDR3: TGTGCCAGCAGCTCCGAGAACACCGGGGAGCTGTTTTTT.

The genes are TRBV2 and TRBJ1-3, with D perhaps matching TRBD1 (5 bases). This CDR3 has 15 residues. Germline V gene data show CDR1 as SNHLY and CDR2 as FYNNEI. V shed 8 bases and J shed 8 bases, with 22 bases lying between them. CDR3 in amino acids: CASVTFRVEADTIYF. The CDR3 nucleotides are TGTGCCAGCGTAACATTCAGGGTTGAGGCGGACACCATATATTTT. The full variable domain, in which reference TRBV2 and TRBJ1-3 provide the parts outside the CDR3, is EPEVTQTPSHQVTQMGQEVILRCVPISNHLYFYWYRQILGQKVEFLVSFYNNEISEKSEIFDDQFSVERPDGSNFTLKIRSTKLEDSAMYFCASVTFRVEADTIYFGEGSWLTVV.

The sample holds many counts of this clonotype. The J gene is TRBJ1-1, the V gene TRBV19; 7 bases fit TRBD1. CDR1 is LNHDA, CDR2 SQIVND, per germline (reference sequence). With V trimmed by 10 bases and J by 3 bases, 5 bases remained unmatched. The CDR3 consists of 12 residues. In nucleotides, the CDR3 is TGTGCCACCAACAGGGGATACACTGAAGCTTTCTTT. Protein: CATNRGYTEAFF.

This clonotype has a count of ten or more. The chain couples TRBV7-2 to TRBJ1-5; 7 positions match TRBD1. Germline V CDR1 and CDR2: SGHTA, FQGNSA. Unmatched junction bases numbered 10, after V lost 5 bases and J lost 3 bases. This CDR3 is built from 16 residues. This chain's CDR3 is CASSPTDRVDNQPQHF. In nucleotides, the CDR3 is TGTGCCAGCAGCCCGACTGACAGGGTCGACAATCAGCCCCAGCATTTT.

The rearrangement joins TRBV7-9 to TRBJ2-1, with a tentative D call TRBD1 (7 bases). This CDR3 has 13 amino acids. CDR1 SEHNR and CDR2 FQNEAQ come from the germline V gene (reference sequence). The V and J ends lost 6 bases and 6 bases respectively, with 12 bases between them. CDR3 sequence: CASRQGGFNEQFF. Written as DNA, the CDR3 is TGTGCCAGCAGGCAGGGGGGATTCAATGAGCAGTTCTTC.

This clonotype occurred a few times. This chain links TRBV7-9 with TRBJ2-7; D may be TRBD2 (6 bases). CDR1 SEHNR and CDR2 FQNEAQ come from the germline V gene (reference sequence). Trimming cost V 0 bases and J 7 bases, with 7 bases left between them. CDR3 length: 12 residues. CDR3 sequence (DNA): TGTGCCAGCAGCTTAGCTCGGGAGGAGCAGTACGTC. Protein: CASSLAREEQYV.

The V call is TRBV4-1, the J call TRBJ2-3; D is undetermined. Germline values: CDR1 MGHRA, CDR2 YSYEKL. This CDR3 is 13 amino acids long. The germline V and J ends were trimmed by 2 bases and 4 bases, with 7 bases remaining between them. The CDR3 sequence: CASSQLGPDTQYF. CDR3 nucleotide sequence: TGCGCCAGCAGCCAATTAGGTCCAGATACGCAGTATTTT.

This clonotype was detected a few times. Mismatch with germline at one junction end may stem from a read error. The V call is TRBV6-2 or TRBV6-3, the J call TRBJ2-5, with D possibly being TRBD2 (6 bases). Germline-derived CDR1 and CDR2 are MNHEY and SVGEGT. This CDR3 is 15 amino acids long. CDR3 in DNA: TGTGCCACCAGTTATGGAGGGTCAGACCAAGAGACCCAGTACTTC. It is translated as CATSYGGSDQETQYF.

This rearrangement joins TRBV5-1 to TRBJ2-3; D gene uncertain. The CDR3 is 12 amino acids. The V gene lost 5 bases and the J gene lost 6 bases, with 10 bases spanning the gap. The germline CDR1 and CDR2 sequences are SGHRS and YFSETQ. The CDR3 region has the DNA TGCGCCAGCAGGGGGTTCGTGGATACGCAGTATTTT. This gives the protein CASRGFVDTQYF.

This clonotype has more than one count but fewer than ten. The genes are TRBV12-5 and TRBJ2-1; D possibly matches TRBD1 or TRBD2 (5 bases each). Deletions cut 6 bases from V and 10 bases from J, with 19 bases between. The CDR3 spans 14 residues. The germline V gene encodes CDR1 LGHNT and CDR2 FRNRAP. The CDR3 sequence: CASGQGPPPWEQFF. The CDR3 coding sequence is TGTGCTAGTGGGCAGGGACCTCCCCCCTGGGAGCAGTTCTTC.

At least ten counts were recorded for this clonotype. The chain uses TRBV7-8 and TRBJ1-5; D remains ambiguous. Per germline, CDR1 SGHVS and CDR2 FQNEAQ. V was trimmed by 0 bases and J by 11 bases, leaving 23 bases between them. This CDR3 is 17 amino acids long. CDR3 nucleotides: TGTGCCAGCAGCTTAGCCTATGTGGCAGGTCCCGAAGGGACCCAGCATTTT. This translates into CASSLAYVAGPEGTQHF.

The CDR3 region is CASSLDMGAAGNTIYF. In DNA, the CDR3 is TGTGCCAGCAGCTTAGATATGGGGGCCGCTGGAAACACCATATATTTT. This chain uses TRBV11-3 with TRBJ1-3; a possible D gene is TRBD1 (6 bases). Per germline, CDR1 SGHNT and CDR2 YENEEA. The germline V and J ends were trimmed by 0 bases and 2 bases, with 11 bases remaining between them. The CDR3 has 16 amino acids.

This clonotype was counted many times. This chain uses TRBV4-1 with TRBJ1-1; 9 bases fit TRBD1. CDR1 and CDR2 (germline): MGHRA, YSYEKL. The junction had 6 bases not matched to a gene; V was cut back by 4 bases and J by 6 bases. The length of the CDR3 is 14 residues. The CDR3 sequence is CASSPSRQGAEAFF. The CDR3 bases are TGCGCCAGCAGCCCTTCCCGACAGGGGGCTGAAGCTTTCTTT.

V gene TRBV19 combines with J gene TRBJ2-7, with 7 bases matching TRBD2. The CDR3 consists of 15 residues. The ends lost 6 bases at V and 3 bases at J; junction bases unmatched: 11. CDR1 and CDR2 from the germline V gene are LNHDA and SQIVND (reference sequence). CDR3 amino acids: CASSFSHTGGYEQYF. The DNA for the CDR3 is TGTGCCAGTAGCTTCTCCCACACGGGGGGCTACGAGCAGTACTTC.

V gene TRBV5-4 combines with J gene TRBJ1-4; unclear D gene. Germline V lookup: CDR1 SGHNT, CDR2 YYREEE (reference sequence). This CDR3 has 16 amino acids. The ends were cut back, 2 bases at V and 0 bases at J, with 11 bases in the middle. CDR3 amino acids: CASSLRQIATNEKLFF. CDR3 DNA sequence: TGTGCCAGCAGCTTACGGCAGATAGCAACTAATGAAAAACTGTTTTTT.